This T cell receptor beta chain appears in the sequencing data of a study of T cells expressing NK-cell markers. Study-wide background: Eight donors were sequenced, of whom seven were HCMV-seropositive, while the remaining one was HCMV-seronegative.

A 5'RACE template switching approach incorporating UMIs was used to make TCR beta cDNA. TCRdb reanalyzed the 5' RACE reads and collapses them to one entry per CDR3 protein, without DNA. This table holds 130,000 to 150,000 distinct CDR3 sequences. This CDR3 has 14 residues. The germline gives CDR1 LGHNA, CDR2 YSLEER. Sequences were obtained from blood T cells: a sorted CD56 or NKG2C T cell subset, CD4+ or CD8+ T cells, or bulk PBMC T cells (not recorded which). This TCR was sampled from a man younger than 35 in good health. J is TRBJ1-5 and V is TRBV4-3; TCRdb's D call, TRBD1, is unchecked because there is no DNA. The CDR3 loop reads CASSLGTGNQPQHF.